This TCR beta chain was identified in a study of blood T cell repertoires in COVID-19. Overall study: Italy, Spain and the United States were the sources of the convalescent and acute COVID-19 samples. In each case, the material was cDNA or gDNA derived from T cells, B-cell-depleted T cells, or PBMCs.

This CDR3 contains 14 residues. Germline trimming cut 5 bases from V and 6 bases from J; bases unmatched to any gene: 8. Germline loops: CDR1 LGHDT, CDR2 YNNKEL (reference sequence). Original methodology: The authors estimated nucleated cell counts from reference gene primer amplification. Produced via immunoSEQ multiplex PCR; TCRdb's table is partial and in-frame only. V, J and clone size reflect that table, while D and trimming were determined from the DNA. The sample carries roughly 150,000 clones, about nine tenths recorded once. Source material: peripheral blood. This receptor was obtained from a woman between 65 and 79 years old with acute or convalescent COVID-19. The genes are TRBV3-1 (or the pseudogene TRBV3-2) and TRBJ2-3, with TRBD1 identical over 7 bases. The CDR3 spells CASSFQGDTDTQYF. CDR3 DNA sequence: TGTGCCAGCAGCTTCCAGGGGGATACCGATACGCAGTATTTT.